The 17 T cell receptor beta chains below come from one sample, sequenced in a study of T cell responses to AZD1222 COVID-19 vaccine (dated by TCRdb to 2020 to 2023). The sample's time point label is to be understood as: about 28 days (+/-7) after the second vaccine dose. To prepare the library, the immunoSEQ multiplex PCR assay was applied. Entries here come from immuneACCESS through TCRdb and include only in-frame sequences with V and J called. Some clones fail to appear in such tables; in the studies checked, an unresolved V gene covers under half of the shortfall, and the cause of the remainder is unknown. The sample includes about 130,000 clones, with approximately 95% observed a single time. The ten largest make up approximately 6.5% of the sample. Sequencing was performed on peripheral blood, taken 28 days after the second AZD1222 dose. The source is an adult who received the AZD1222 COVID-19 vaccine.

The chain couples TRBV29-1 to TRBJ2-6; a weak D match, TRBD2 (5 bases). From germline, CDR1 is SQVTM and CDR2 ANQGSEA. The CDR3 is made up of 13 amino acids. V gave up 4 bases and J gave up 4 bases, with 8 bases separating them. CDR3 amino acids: CSVGTSGANVLTF. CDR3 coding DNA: TGCAGCGTTGGGACTTCAGGGGCCAACGTCCTGACTTTC.

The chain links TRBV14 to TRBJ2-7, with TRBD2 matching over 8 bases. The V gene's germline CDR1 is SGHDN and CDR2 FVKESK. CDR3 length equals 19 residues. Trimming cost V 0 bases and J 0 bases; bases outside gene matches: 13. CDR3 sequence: CASSQDEPSGGLLSYEQYF. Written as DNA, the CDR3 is TGTGCCAGCAGCCAAGATGAGCCCAGCGGGGGCCTCCTCTCCTACGAGCAGTACTTC.

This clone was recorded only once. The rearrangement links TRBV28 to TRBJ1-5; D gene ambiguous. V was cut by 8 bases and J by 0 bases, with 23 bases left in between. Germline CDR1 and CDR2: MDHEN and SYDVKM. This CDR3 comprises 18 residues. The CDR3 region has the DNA TGTGCCAGCGCTATAAGTGGGTTGGGAGGATATAGCAATCAGCCCCAGCATTTT. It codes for CASAISGLGGYSNQPQHF.

CDR3: CSVERGMGAFF. The CDR3 DNA is TGCAGCGTTGAGAGGGGGATGGGAGCTTTCTTT. This chain joins TRBV29-1 and TRBJ1-1; D possibly corresponds to TRBD1 (6 bases). V lost 3 bases and J lost 10, with 12 bases in between. CDR3 length: 11 amino acids. Germline V gene sequence: CDR1 SQVTM, CDR2 ANQGSEA. Combining the CDR3 with reference TRBV29-1 and TRBJ1-1 gives the whole variable domain SAVISQKPSRDICQRGTSLTIQCQVDSQVTMMFWYRQQPGQSLTLIATANQGSEATYESGFVIDKFPISRPNLTFSTLTVSNMSPEDSSIYLCSVERGMGAFFGQGTRLTVV.

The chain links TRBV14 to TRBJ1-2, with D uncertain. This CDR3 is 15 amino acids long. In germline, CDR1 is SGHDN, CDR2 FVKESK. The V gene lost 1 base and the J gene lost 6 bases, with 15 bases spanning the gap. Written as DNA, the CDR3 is TGTGCCAGCAGCCAAGGGAAAACGCCGCATGATGGCTACACCTTC. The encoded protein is CASSQGKTPHDGYTF.

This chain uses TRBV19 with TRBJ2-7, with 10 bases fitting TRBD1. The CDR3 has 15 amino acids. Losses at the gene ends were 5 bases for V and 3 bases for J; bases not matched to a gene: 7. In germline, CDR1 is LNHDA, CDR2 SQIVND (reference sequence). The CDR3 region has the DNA TGTGCCAGTAGTCTTGGACAGGGGGAATTCTACGAGCAGTACTTC. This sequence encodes CASSLGQGEFYEQYF.

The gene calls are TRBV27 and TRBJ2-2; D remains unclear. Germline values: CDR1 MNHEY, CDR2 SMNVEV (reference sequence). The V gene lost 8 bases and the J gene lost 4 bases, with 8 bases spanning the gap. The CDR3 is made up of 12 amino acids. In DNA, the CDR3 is TGTGCCAGCGGGTATCCCACCGGGGAGCTGTTTTTT. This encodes CASGYPTGELFF.

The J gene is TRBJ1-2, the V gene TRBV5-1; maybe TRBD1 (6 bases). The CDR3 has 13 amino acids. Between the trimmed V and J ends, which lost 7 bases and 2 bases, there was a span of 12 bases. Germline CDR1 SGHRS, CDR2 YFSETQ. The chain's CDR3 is CASQGTNNYGYTF. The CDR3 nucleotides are TGCGCCAGCCAGGGGACTAACAACTATGGCTACACCTTC.

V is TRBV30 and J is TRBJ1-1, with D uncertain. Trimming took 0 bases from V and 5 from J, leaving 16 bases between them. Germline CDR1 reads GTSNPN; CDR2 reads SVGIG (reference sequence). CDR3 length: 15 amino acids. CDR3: CAWSVDPVGGTEAFF. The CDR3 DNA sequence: TGTGCCTGGAGTGTAGACCCGGTGGGTGGGACTGAAGCTTTCTTT. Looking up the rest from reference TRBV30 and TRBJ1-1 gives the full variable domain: SQTIHQWPATLVQPVGSPLSLECTVEGTSNPNLYWYRQAAGRGLQLLFYSVGIGQISSEVPQNLSASRPQDRQFILSSKKLLLSDSGFYLCAWSVDPVGGTEAFFGQGTRLTVV.

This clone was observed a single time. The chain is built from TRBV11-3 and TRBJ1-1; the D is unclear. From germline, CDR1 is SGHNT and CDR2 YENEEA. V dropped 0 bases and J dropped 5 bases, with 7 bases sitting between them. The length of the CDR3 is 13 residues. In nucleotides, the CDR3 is TGTGCCAGCAGCTTAGAGGGAAGTACTGAAGCTTTCTTT. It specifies CASSLEGSTEAFF.

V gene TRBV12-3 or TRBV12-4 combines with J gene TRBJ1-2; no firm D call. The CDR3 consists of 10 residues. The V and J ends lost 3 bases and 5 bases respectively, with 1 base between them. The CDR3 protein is CASSFYGYTF. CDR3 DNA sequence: TGTGCCAGCAGTTTTTATGGCTACACCTTC.

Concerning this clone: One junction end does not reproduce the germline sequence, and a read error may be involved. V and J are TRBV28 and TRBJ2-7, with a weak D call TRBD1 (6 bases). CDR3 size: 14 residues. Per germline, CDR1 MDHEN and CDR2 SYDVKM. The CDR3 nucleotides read TGTGCCAGCGTGCAGGGGATACAATTATCCGCTGAGGTCTTC. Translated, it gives CASVQGIQLSAEVF.

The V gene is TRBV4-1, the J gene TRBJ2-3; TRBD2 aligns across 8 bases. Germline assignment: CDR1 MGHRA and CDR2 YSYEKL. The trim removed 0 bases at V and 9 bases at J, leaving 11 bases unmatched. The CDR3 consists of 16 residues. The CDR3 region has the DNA TGCGCCAGCAGCCAAGATTGGACTAGCCTGCCGGGGACGCAGTATTTT. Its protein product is CASSQDWTSLPGTQYF.

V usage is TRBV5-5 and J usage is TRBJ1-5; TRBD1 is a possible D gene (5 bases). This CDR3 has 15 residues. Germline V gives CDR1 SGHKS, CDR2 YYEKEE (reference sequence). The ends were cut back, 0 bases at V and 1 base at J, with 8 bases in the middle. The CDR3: CASSLEGLSNQPQHF. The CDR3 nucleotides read TGTGCCAGCAGCTTGGAGGGGCTGAGCAATCAGCCCCAGCATTTT.

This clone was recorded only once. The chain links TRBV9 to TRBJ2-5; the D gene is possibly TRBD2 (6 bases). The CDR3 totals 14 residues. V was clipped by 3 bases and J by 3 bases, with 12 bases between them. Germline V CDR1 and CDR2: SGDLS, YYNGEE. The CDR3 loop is CASSGPGGEETQYF. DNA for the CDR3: TGTGCCAGCAGCGGGCCCGGCGGGGAAGAGACCCAGTACTTC.

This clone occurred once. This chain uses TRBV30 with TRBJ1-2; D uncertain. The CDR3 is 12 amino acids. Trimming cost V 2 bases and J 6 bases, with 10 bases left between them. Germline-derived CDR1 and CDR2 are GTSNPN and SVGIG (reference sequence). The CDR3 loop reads CAWSYWPNGYTF. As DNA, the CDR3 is TGTGCCTGGAGTTATTGGCCGAATGGCTACACCTTC.

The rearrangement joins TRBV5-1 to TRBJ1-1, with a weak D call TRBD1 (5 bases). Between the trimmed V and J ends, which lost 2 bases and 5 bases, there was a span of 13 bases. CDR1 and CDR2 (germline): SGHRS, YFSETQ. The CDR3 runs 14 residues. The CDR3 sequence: CASSFSREGTEAFF. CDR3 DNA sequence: TGCGCCAGCAGCTTTTCCAGGGAAGGTACTGAAGCTTTCTTT.